One and the same sample provided the 9 T cell receptor beta chains below, sequenced in a study of technical replicates of blood from a handful of donors. Sequencing used immunoSEQ multiplex PCR; TCRdb keeps in-frame clones, though not all of them. The sample lists about 73,000 clones; about 92% were seen once. Sequencing was carried out using T cells isolated from PBMCs. These receptors came from a human donor in good health.

The chain uses TRBV29-1 and TRBJ2-5, with a possible D match to TRBD2 (6 bases). CDR1 is SQVTM, CDR2 ANQGSEA, per germline. The V end lost 5 bases, the J end lost 5 bases, and 9 bases lay between the germline ends. The CDR3 extends over 11 amino acids. The CDR3, as DNA: TGCAGCGTTTGGGGGGTCGAGACCCAGTACTTC. Amino acids: CSVWGVETQYF.

This chain connects TRBV28 to TRBJ2-3; D unresolved. V shed 6 bases and J shed 0 bases, with 7 bases lying between them. Germline V gene sequence: CDR1 MDHEN, CDR2 SYDVKM. The CDR3 loop spans 13 amino acids. CDR3 residues: CASSPQSTDTQYF. In nucleotides, the CDR3 is TGTGCCAGCAGCCCCCAAAGCACAGATACGCAGTATTTT.

This chain joins TRBV10-1 and TRBJ2-6; tentatively, D is TRBD1 (6 bases). The germline V and J ends were trimmed by 3 bases and 4 bases, with 16 bases remaining between them. CDR1 is WNHNN and CDR2 is SYGVQD in the germline V gene (reference sequence). The CDR3 is made up of 17 amino acids. CDR3 sequence: CASSECRGTTGANVLTF. Here the CDR3 DNA reads TGCGCCAGCAGTGAATGCAGGGGTACTACGGGGGCCAACGTCCTGACTTTC.

The V call is TRBV28, the J call TRBJ1-1; D remains unclear. The CDR3 consists of 11 residues. Trimming cost V 7 bases and J 11 bases, with 14 bases left between them. Germline CDR1 is MDHEN and CDR2 is SYDVKM. The CDR3: CASTTTRRAFF. In DNA, the CDR3 is TGTGCCAGCACCACTACACGGCGGGCTTTCTTT.

This clone has a single count. This rearrangement joins TRBV11-2 to TRBJ2-5, with 8 bases lining up with TRBD2. V shed 4 bases and J 4 bases; nucleotides not matched to a gene: 5. The CDR3 extends over 14 amino acids. Germline CDR1 SGHAT, CDR2 FQNNGV. The chain's CDR3 is CASSSPGLAETQYF. CDR3 nucleotides: TGTGCCAGCAGCTCCCCTGGACTAGCAGAGACCCAGTACTTC.

The chain couples TRBV7-2 to TRBJ1-2; the D gene is possibly TRBD1 (6 bases). The CDR3 runs to 13 residues. Trimming took off 5 bases at V and 7 bases at J, with 14 bases between the two ends. Germline values: CDR1 SGHTA, CDR2 FQGNSA. In DNA form, the CDR3 reads TGTGCCAGCAGCCCCGGGGGCGGGAGTGGCTACACCTTC. This translates into CASSPGGGSGYTF.

The V and J genes are TRBV5-1 and TRBJ1-3, with D perhaps matching TRBD1 (5 bases). V gave up 3 bases and J gave up 0 bases, with 10 bases separating them. CDR3 length: 15 residues. Germline V gives CDR1 SGHRS, CDR2 YFSETQ. The CDR3 DNA sequence: TGCGCCAGCAGCTCCGGGGGGAGCTCTGGAAACACCATATATTTT. Translation: CASSSGGSSGNTIYF.

The rearrangement links TRBV6-1 to TRBJ2-1; TRBD1 is a possible D gene (6 bases). There are 13 residues in the CDR3. V was trimmed by 9 bases and J by 3 bases, leaving 12 bases between them. Germline V lookup: CDR1 MNHNS, CDR2 SASEGT. The CDR3 here is CASRTESYNEQFF. In nucleotides, the CDR3 is TGTGCCAGTCGGACAGAGAGCTACAATGAGCAGTTCTTC.

The J gene is TRBJ2-1, the V gene TRBV7-8, with 11 bases aligning to TRBD2. V lost 0 bases, J lost 8 bases, and 9 bases stayed unmatched. Germline CDR1 reads SGHVS; CDR2 reads FQNEAQ. The CDR3 contains 17 residues. The CDR3 region is CASSLASVVAGGDEQFF. Here the CDR3 DNA reads TGTGCCAGCAGCTTAGCCTCGGTAGTAGCGGGGGGGGATGAGCAGTTCTTC.